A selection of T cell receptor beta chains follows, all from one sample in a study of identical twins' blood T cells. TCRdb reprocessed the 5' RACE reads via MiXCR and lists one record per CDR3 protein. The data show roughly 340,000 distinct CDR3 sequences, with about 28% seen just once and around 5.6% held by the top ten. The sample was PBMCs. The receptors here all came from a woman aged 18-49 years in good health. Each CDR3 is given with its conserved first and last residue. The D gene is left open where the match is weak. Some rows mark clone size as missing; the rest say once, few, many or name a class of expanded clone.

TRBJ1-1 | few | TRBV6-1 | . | TGTGCCAGCAGTGAAACAGTAGGAACTTTCTTT | CASSETVGTFF
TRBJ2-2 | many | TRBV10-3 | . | TGTGCCATCAGTGAGTCGTCGGTAACCGGGGAGCTGTTTTTT | CAISESSVTGELFF
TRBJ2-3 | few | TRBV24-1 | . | TGTGCCACCAGGGGTGGTTCCACAGATACGCAGTATTTT | CATRGGSTDTQYF
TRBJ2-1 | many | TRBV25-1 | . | TGTGCCAGCAGACAGGGCCTCAATGAGCAGTTCTTC | CASRQGLNEQFF
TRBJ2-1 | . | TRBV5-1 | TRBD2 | TGCGCCAGCAGTGGCGGGAGACCAACCTACAATGAGCAGTTCTTC | CASSGGRPTYNEQFF
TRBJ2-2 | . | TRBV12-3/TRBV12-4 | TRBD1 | TGTGCCAGCAGGGACAGGGGTTTAGGGGAGCTGTTTTTT | CASRDRGLGELFF
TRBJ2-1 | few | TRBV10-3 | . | TGTGCCATCAGTGGGACTCGACAGGATGAGCAGTTCTTC | CAISGTRQDEQFF
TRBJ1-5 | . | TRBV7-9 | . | TGTGCCAGCAGCTTCGATAGTCAGCCCCAGCATTTT | CASSFDSQPQHF
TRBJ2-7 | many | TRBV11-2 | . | TGTGCCAGCAGCCCCCACTCCTACGAGCAGTACTTC | CASSPHSYEQYF
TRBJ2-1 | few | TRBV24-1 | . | TGTGCCACCAGTGTCCTCTTAGTCATAAATGAGCAGTTCTTC | CATSVLLVINEQFF
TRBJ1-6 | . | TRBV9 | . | TGTGCCAGCAGTCGAAACCCTCACAGGGCAGCTAATTCACCCCTCCACTTT | CASSRNPHRAANSPLHF
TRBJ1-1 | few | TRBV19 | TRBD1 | TGTGCCAGTAGTCTACAGGGGGCGGTGAACACTGAAGCTTTCTTT | CASSLQGAVNTEAFF
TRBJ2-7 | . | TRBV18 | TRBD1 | TGTGCCAGCTCACCAATCTCGGGACAGGGGAGGAACGAGCAGTACTTC | CASSPISGQGRNEQYF
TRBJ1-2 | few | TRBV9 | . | TGTGCCAGCAGCGTAGCGGGAGGCCCTAACTATGGCTACACCTTC | CASSVAGGPNYGYTF
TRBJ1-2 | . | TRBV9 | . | TGTGCCAGCAGCTCAAGGACAGTGTATTCCGGCTACACCTTC | CASSSRTVYSGYTF
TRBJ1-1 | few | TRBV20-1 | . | TGCAGTGCTACGAATCCTTGGCAGGGGAACACTGAAGCTTTCTTT | CSATNPWQGNTEAFF
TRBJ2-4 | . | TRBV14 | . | TGTGCCAGCAGCCAAGCAGGGGCAATGAACATTCAGTACTTC | CASSQAGAMNIQYF
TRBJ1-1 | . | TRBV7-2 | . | TGTGCCAGCAGCACCCCAAGGACGACAGCTTTCTTT | CASSTPRTTAFF
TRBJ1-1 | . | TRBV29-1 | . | TGCAGCGCGAACCCTGGCACTGAAGCTTTCTTT | CSANPGTEAFF
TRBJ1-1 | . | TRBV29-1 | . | TGCAGCGTCCAATCTTGGTCGGCGAACACTGAAGCTTTCTTT | CSVQSWSANTEAFF
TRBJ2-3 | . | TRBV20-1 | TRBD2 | TGCAGTGCTAGCCGATCTAGCGGGGGGGCCACAGATACGCAGTATTTT | CSASRSSGGATDTQYF
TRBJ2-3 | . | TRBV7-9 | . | TGTGCCAGCAGCCAAGTTAGGCGGAGGGCGCAGTATTTT | CASSQVRRRAQYF
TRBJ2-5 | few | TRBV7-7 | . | TGTGCTAGCAGCGCTCTCAGTGAGACCCAGTACTTC | CASSALSETQYF
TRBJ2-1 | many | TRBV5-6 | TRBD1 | TGTGCCAGCAGCCCGGGACAGCTTGAGCAGTTCTTC | CASSPGQLEQFF
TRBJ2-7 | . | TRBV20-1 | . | TGCAGTGCTATGTCAAGGCCGGCCTCCTACGAGCAGTACTTC | CSAMSRPASYEQYF
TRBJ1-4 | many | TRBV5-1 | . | TGCGCCAGCAGCCTAGGGAATTCAGGCGAAAAACTGTTTTTT | CASSLGNSGEKLFF
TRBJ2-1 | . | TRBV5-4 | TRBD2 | TGTGCCAGCAGCCCGGGGACTAGCGTCTCCTACAATGAGCAGTTCTTC | CASSPGTSVSYNEQFF
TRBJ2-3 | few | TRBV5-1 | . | TGCGCCAGCAGCTTGGACTACGCCACAGATACGCAGTATTTT | CASSLDYATDTQYF
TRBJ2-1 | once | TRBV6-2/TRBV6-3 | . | TGTGCCAGCAAGGTGTCGGGTGGGGGAAGGAATGAGCAGTTCTTC | CASKVSGGGRNEQFF
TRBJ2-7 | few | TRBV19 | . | TGTGCCAGTAGTGATCGGACTTACGAGCAGTACTTC | CASSDRTYEQYF
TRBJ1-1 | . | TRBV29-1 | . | TGCAGCGTTGGACAGATGAACACTGAAGCTCTCTTT | CSVGQMNTEALF
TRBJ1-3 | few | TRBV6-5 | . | TGTGCCAGCAGTTCTAGACCGACAGATCTTGGAAACACCATATATTTT | CASSSRPTDLGNTIYF
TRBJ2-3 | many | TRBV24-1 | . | TGTGCCACCAGTGAAAAGGGGACGGGAGATACGCAGTATTTT | CATSEKGTGDTQYF
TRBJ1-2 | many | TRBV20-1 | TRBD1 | TGCAGTGCTACGGGGACAGAAGTTTATGGCTACACCTTC | CSATGTEVYGYTF
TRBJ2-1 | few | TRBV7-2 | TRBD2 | TGTGCCAGCAGCTTTATGCTAGGACTAGCGGGAGGTAATGAGCAGTTCTTC | CASSFMLGLAGGNEQFF
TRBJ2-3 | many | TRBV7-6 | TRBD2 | TGTGCCAGCAGCTCGGGAGGGAATACGCAGTATTTT | CASSSGGNTQYF
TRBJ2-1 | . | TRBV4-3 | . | TGCGCCAGCAGCCAAGTAGTGACCAGCAATGAGCACTTCTTC | CASSQVVTSNEHFF